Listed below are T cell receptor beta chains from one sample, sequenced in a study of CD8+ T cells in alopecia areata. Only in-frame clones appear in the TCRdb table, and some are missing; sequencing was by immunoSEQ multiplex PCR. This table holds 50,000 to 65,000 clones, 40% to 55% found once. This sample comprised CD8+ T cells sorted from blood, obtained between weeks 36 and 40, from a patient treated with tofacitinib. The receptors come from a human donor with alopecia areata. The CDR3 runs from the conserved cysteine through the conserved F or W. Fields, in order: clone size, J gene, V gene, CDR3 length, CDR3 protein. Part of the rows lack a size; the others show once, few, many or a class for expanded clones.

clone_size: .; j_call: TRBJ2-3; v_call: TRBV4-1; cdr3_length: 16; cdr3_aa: CASSQSASRYTDTQYF
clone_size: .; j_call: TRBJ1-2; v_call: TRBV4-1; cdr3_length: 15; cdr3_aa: CASSQVAGRNYGYTF
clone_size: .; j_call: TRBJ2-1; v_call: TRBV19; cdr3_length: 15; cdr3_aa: CASSTLAGVYNEQFF
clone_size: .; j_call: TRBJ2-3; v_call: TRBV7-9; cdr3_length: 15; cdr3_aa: CASSGTSGLVDTQYF
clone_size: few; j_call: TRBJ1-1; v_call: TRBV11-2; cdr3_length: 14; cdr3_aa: CASSFGGTGTEAFF
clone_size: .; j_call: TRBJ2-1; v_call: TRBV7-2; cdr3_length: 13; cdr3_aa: CASSLSSGGEQFF
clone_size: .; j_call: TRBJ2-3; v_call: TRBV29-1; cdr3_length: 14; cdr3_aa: CSVETFLETDTQYF
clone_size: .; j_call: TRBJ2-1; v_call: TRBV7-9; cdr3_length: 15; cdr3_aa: CASSYSGSGGNEQFF
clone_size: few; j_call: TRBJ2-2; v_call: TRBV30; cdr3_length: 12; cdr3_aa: CAWRQGAGELFF
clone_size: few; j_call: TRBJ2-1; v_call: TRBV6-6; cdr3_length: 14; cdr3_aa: CASSYPRAHDEQFF
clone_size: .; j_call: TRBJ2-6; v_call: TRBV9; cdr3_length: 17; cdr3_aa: CASSGNRANSGANVLTF
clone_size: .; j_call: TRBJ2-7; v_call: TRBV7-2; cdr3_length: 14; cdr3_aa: CASSPGTGAYEQYF
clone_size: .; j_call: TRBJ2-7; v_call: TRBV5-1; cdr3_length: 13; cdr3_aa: CASSEGTGDEQYF
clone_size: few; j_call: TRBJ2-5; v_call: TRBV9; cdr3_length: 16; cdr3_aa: CASSRINSGRGETQYF
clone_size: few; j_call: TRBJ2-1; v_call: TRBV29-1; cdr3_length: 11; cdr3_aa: CSPTKGNEQFF
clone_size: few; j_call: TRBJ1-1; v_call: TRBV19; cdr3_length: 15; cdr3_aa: CASSVSGTANTEAFF
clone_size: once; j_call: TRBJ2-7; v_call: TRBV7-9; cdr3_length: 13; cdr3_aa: CASSPANTYEQYF
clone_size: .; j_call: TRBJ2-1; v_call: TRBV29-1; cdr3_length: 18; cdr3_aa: CSVERRGSDATTYNEQFF
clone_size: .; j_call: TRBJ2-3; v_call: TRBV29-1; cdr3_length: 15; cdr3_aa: CSVETSARITDTQYF
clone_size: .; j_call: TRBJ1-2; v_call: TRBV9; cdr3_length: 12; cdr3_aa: CASSLDRVGYTF
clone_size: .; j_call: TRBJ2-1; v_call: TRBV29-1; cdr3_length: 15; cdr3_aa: CSVSRRGEIYNEQFF
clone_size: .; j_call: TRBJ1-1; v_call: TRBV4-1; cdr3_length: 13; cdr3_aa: CASSQTGVAEAFF
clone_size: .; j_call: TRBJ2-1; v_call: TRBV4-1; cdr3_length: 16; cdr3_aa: CASSQDTSPGENEQFF
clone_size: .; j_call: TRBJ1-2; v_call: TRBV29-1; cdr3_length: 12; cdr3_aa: CSTQGPAIDYTF
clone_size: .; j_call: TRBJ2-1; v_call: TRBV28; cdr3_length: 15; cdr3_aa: CASSFLSGTNNEQFF
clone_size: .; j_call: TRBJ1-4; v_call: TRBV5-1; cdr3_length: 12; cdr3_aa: CASSLGSEKLFF
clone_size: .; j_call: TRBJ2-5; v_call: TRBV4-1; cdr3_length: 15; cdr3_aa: CASSLGSARGETQYF
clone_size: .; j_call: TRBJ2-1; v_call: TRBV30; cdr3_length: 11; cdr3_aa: CAWGQNNEQFF
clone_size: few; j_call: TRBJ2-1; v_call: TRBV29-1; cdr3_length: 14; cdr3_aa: CSANRDYAVTEQFF
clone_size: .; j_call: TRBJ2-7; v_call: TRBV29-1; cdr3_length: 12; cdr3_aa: CSVAGTINEQYF
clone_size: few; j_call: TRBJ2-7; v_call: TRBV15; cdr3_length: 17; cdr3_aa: CATSRVPHSGSSYEQYF
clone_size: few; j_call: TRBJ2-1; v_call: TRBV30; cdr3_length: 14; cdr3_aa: CAWSSGRGPNEQFF
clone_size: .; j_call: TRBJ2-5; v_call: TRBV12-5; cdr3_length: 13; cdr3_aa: CASGLSWNETQYF
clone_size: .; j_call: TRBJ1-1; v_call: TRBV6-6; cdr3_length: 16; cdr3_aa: CASSYPPRTGNTEAFF
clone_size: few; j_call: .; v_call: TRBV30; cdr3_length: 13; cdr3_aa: CAWSVLATYEQYF
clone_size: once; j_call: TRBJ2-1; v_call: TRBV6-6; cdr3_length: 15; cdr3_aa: CASSSLRSTYNEQFF
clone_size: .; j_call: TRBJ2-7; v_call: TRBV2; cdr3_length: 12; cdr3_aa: CASSDLAREQYF
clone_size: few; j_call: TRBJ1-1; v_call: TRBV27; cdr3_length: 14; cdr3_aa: CASSIHGPNTEAFF
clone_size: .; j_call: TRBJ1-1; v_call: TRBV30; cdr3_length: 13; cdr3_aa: CAWNRDVITEAFF
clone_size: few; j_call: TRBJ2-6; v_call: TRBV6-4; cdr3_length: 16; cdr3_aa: CASSDSPEAGANVLTF
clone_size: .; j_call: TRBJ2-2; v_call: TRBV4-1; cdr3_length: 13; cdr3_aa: CASSQEGRGELFF
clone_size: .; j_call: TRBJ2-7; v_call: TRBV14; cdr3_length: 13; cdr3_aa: CASSQDRIYEQYF
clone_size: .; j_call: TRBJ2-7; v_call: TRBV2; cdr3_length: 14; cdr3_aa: CASSSDRDFDEQYF
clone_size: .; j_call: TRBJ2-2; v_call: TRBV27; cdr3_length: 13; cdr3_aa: CASSPSTTGELFF
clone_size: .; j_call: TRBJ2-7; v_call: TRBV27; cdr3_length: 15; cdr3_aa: CASSIGGARGHEQYF
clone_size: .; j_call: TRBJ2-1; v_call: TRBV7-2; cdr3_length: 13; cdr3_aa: CASTPGSYNEQFF
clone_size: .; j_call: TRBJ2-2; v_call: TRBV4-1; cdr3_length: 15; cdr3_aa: CASSQDKRGTGELFF